This T cell receptor beta chain was sequenced during a study of blood T cell repertoires in COVID-19. Study in general: Donors in the United States, Italy and Spain gave samples during acute or convalescent COVID-19. Sample material is recorded as cDNA or gDNA derived from T cells, B-cell-depleted T cells, or PBMCs.

The table came from immunoSEQ multiplex PCR; TCRdb's copy has only in-frame clones and leaves some out. In the table there are roughly 190,000 clones, roughly 80% of which are singletons. With 3 bases clipped from V and 2 bases from J, the junction kept 3 bases outside the gene matches. Germline V lookup: CDR1 LNHDA, CDR2 SQIVND (reference sequence). The CDR3 contains 15 residues. Source material: peripheral blood. The sequence was collected from a man younger than 45 with active or convalescent COVID-19. The rearrangement links TRBV19 to TRBJ2-3; TRBD2 matches at 9 bases. The CDR3 is CASSMQRGDTDTQYF. As DNA, the CDR3 is TGTGCCAGTAGTATGCAGCGGGGGGACACAGATACGCAGTATTTT.